This TCR beta chain was sequenced for a study of early T cells in non-severe SARS-CoV-2 infection. Study-wide context: Unsorted whole-blood RNA was sequenced in bulk, leaving chains unpaired. Study-wide results and caveats: Private and CD4 specificities were missed by VDJdb matching, skewed to anti-spike CD8.

Unique molecular identifiers were attached to individual cDNA molecules. TCRdb itself ran the 5' RACE reads through MiXCR, one entry per CDR3 protein. The table has 80,000 or so distinct CDR3 sequences, roughly a sixth seen once; the top ten hold 12%. This clonotype has ten or more counts. Its target is unknown. This CDR3 contains 20 residues. The sequencing input was whole blood. This clonotype originated in an adult who was a healthcare worker with PCR-confirmed SARS-CoV-2 infection or an uninfected control (not recorded which). The chain is built from TRBV21-1 and TRBJ2-1; TRBD2, the table's D call, was not compared with the DNA. TRBV21-1 is deemed a pseudogene. The CDR3 protein is CASSKAKRTSGNCSLNEQFF. CDR3 sequence (DNA): TGTGCCAGCAGCAAAGCCAAAAGGACTAGCGGGAATTGCTCCCTCAATGAGCAGTTCTTC.